The count of the clone carrying this T cell receptor (beta chain) is one. The antigen remains unidentified. These data are taken from a study of cytomegalovirus exposure and HLA in healthy donors. Study-level points and caveats: Diagnosis of cytomegalovirus status made by the classifier reportedly showed high specificity and sensitivity.

The method was immunoSEQ multiplex PCR; TCRdb's version includes in-frame clones alone and lacks a portion of them. The sample consists of about 180,000 clones, 85% of them appearing once. Germline V lookup: CDR1 MNHNS, CDR2 SASEGT. There are 18 residues in the CDR3. V lost 0 bases and J lost 7, with 22 bases in between. This chain connects TRBV6-1 to TRBJ2-1; TRBD1 is a possible D gene (6 bases). The source material was PBMCs. The source is a young man in good health and CMV-seropositive. CDR3 nucleotide sequence: TGTGCCAGCAGTGAAGCGGGGTTGTTGGGAACAGGGTGGAATGAGCAGTTCTTC. This sequence encodes CASSEAGLLGTGWNEQFF.